These 11 T cell receptor beta chains share one sample of origin, sequenced in a study of T cells after yellow fever vaccination. Each CDR3 protein is one row after TCRdb ran MiXCR on the 5' RACE reads. The sample shows roughly 120,000 distinct CDR3 sequences, 5.5% to 8% of them seen only once. The specimen was CD4+ T cells sorted from PBMCs, collected roughly 45 days after the first yellow fever vaccination. The receptor set was obtained from a man between 18 and 29 years old who received the YFV17D yellow fever vaccine.

This clonotype was seen at least ten times. This chain joins TRBV4-1 and TRBJ1-2, with a tentative D call TRBD1 (5 bases). The V gene's germline CDR1 is MGHRA and CDR2 YSYEKL. V shed 0 bases and J shed 7 bases, with 9 bases lying between them. The CDR3 runs to 13 residues. Here the CDR3 DNA reads TGCGCCAGCAGCCAAGAAGAGGGACGTGGCTACACCTTC. Encoded protein: CASSQEEGRGYTF.

Comments on this clonotype: A much more abundant neighbour one base away suggests this may be a read error. The V and J genes are TRBV20-1 and TRBJ1-1; 7 bases fit TRBD1. Unmatched junction bases numbered 18, after V lost 8 bases and J lost 6 bases. The germline gives CDR1 DFQATT, CDR2 SNEGSKA (reference sequence). The CDR3 spans 15 residues. The CDR3: CSTTDSDRATPEAFF. CDR3 nucleotide sequence: TGCAGTACCACGGACTCTGACAGGGCGACCCCTGAAGCTTTCTTT.

This clonotype was detected many times. The V gene is TRBV7-3, the J gene TRBJ2-7, with TRBD1 as a possible D gene (5 bases). Trimming left V 2 bases short and J 4 bases short, with 12 bases between. CDR1 SGHTA and CDR2 FQGTGA come from the germline V gene. The CDR3 totals 14 residues. The CDR3 DNA follows: TGTGCCAGCAGCTTAGGGGCAGGCGCGTACGAGCAGTACTTC. Translation: CASSLGAGAYEQYF.

The chain couples TRBV7-3 to TRBJ2-3, with TRBD2 matching 9 bases. Germline V gene data show CDR1 as SGHTA and CDR2 as FQGTGA. The CDR3 spans 16 residues. The V and J ends lost 5 bases and 2 bases, in that order; junction bases with no gene match: 8. CDR3 protein: CASSPGTSRDTDTQYF. The CDR3 nucleotides read TGTGCCAGCAGCCCCGGGACTAGCAGAGACACAGATACGCAGTATTTT. The full variable domain, with the rest looked up from reference TRBV7-3 and TRBJ2-3, is GAGVSQTPSNKVTEKGKYVELRCDPISGHTALYWYRQSLGQGPEFLIYFQGTGAADDSGLPNDRFFAVRPEGSVSTLKIQRTERGDSAVYLCASSPGTSRDTDTQYFGPGTRLTVL.

This clonotype appeared many times. The CDR3 DNA reads TGTGCCAGCTCACCCCCGGGACAGGGAGGCCACGAGCAGTACTTC. Its protein product is CASSPPGQGGHEQYF. The V gene is TRBV18, the J gene TRBJ2-7, with 9 positions matching TRBD1. The germline CDR1 and CDR2 sequences are KGHSH and LQKENI. CDR3 length: 15 amino acids. Trimming removed 3 bases from V and 5 bases from J; junction bases left unmatched: 8.

This clonotype was seen at least ten times. The chain uses TRBV20-1 and TRBJ1-5; no definite D call. The CDR3 is made up of 14 amino acids. Germline V gene lookup returns CDR1 DFQATT and CDR2 SNEGSKA (reference sequence). V was trimmed by 0 bases and J by 2 bases, leaving 8 bases between them. The CDR3 protein is CSARDPPGNQPQHF. The CDR3 bases are TGCAGTGCTAGAGACCCCCCCGGCAATCAGCCCCAGCATTTT.

This clonotype has ten or more counts. V usage is TRBV7-2 and J usage is TRBJ2-3, with TRBD2 matching 11 bases. The CDR3 consists of 16 residues. Germline trimming cut 5 bases from V and 2 bases from J; bases unmatched to any gene: 6. CDR1 is SGHTA and CDR2 is FQGNSA in the germline V gene. The CDR3 DNA reads as TGTGCCAGCAGCCTAAGACTAGCGGGGCCCACAGATACGCAGTATTTT. It translates to CASSLRLAGPTDTQYF. The complete variable domain, with remaining parts taken from reference TRBV7-2 and TRBJ2-3, reads GAGVSQSPSNKVTEKGKDVELRCDPISGHTALYWYRQSLGQGLEFLIYFQGNSAPDKSGLPSDRFSAERTGGSVSTLTIQRTQQEDSAVYLCASSLRLAGPTDTQYFGPGTRLTVL.

This clonotype has ten or more counts. V and J are TRBV20-1 and TRBJ2-1; possible D gene TRBD1, 5 bases. Looked up from germline, CDR1 is DFQATT and CDR2 is SNEGSKA (reference sequence). The CDR3 has 14 residues. CDR3: CSGIKGAPYNEQFF. CDR3 coding DNA: TGCTCAGGCATAAAAGGGGCCCCCTACAATGAGCAGTTCTTC.

This clonotype showed up many times. The chain uses TRBV19 and TRBJ1-6; D uncertain. V dropped 11 bases and J dropped 6 bases, with 17 bases sitting between them. The CDR3 totals 14 residues. Germline values: CDR1 LNHDA, CDR2 SQIVND (reference sequence). The CDR3 DNA is TGTGCCTCGGCGTCGAGGCGAAGTAATTCACCCCTCCACTTT. Amino acid sequence: CASASRRSNSPLHF.

This clonotype was counted only a few times. The chain uses TRBV20-1 and TRBJ2-1; D gene ambiguous. From germline, CDR1 is DFQATT and CDR2 SNEGSKA (reference sequence). The V gene lost 0 bases and the J gene lost 0 bases, with 15 bases spanning the gap. The CDR3 consists of 17 residues. The CDR3 protein is CSARDLRSIVSYNEQFF. The CDR3 bases are TGCAGTGCTAGAGATTTGAGGAGTATAGTCTCCTACAATGAGCAGTTCTTC.

This clonotype showed up many times. The V gene is TRBV27, the J gene TRBJ2-5; D is ambiguous. Germline V gives CDR1 MNHEY, CDR2 SMNVEV (reference sequence). CDR3 size: 14 residues. V was trimmed by 4 bases and J by 5 bases, leaving 14 bases between them. This chain's CDR3 is CASSYGKTAETQYF. The CDR3 DNA follows: TGTGCCAGCAGTTATGGCAAAACGGCTGAGACCCAGTACTTC.